This TCR beta chain was retrieved from a study of blood T cell repertoires in COVID-19. Study information: Samples came from the United States, Italy and Spain, spanning acute and convalescent COVID-19. Sources were T cells, B-cell-depleted T cells, or PBMCs; the material itself was cDNA or gDNA.

Authors' analysis steps: Researchers report that nucleated cell counts were estimated from reference gene primer amplification. Only in-frame clones appear in the TCRdb table, and some are missing; sequencing was by immunoSEQ multiplex PCR. For V, J and clone size, that table is used; D and trimming come from the DNA. Among approximately 94,000 clones listed, 85% were seen once. This CDR3 has 15 amino acids. Trimming shortened V by 0 bases and J by 4 bases, and 13 bases separated the two germline ends. Germline V CDR1 and CDR2: SGDLS, YYNGEE. Input material: peripheral blood. The clonotype was recovered from a human donor in a cohort sampled during active COVID-19. V is TRBV9 and J is TRBJ1-1, with D unresolved. The CDR3 loop reads CASSVGHKAGTEAFF. DNA of the CDR3: TGTGCCAGCAGCGTAGGACACAAAGCGGGCACTGAAGCTTTCTTT.